This TCR beta chain was identified in a study of blood T cells in healthy people across ages. The study's findings and limits: PBMCs were not sorted, which prevented a conclusive comparison of naive versus antigen-experienced cells. CMV status of donors was unknown, possibly confounding expanded clonotype changes.

The CDR3 loop spans 14 amino acids. V was clipped by 6 bases and J by 0 bases, with 11 bases between them. A second PCR, run for 7 to 11 cycles, used a sample-barcoded 5' primer plus a J-beta primer mix. Individual samples furnished no less than 3 million CDR3-containing paired-end reads apiece. Each CDR3 protein gets one entry after TCRdb re-called the 5' RACE reads with MiXCR. Of about 1 million distinct CDR3 sequences listed, over 35% are singletons. This clonotype has more than one count but fewer than ten. Its antigen is undetermined. This sequence joins TRBV12-3 or TRBV12-4 and TRBJ1-1; maybe TRBD1 (5 bases). Sequencing was carried out using blood. The sequence was collected from a woman aged 55-75 years in good health. CDR3 sequence reads: CASRIGTMNTEAFF. CDR3 coding DNA: TGTGCCAGCAGGATCGGGACCATGAACACTGAAGCTTTCTTT.